This passage covers 26 T cell receptor beta chains from one sample sequenced in a study of radiotherapy plus CTLA-4 blockade in lung cancer. TCRdb's table, derived via immunoSEQ multiplex PCR, lists solely in-frame clones and lacks some. The sample contains over 80,000 clones, under 85% of which appear only once. Sequencing used peripheral blood, obtained from a patient treated with radiotherapy plus ipilimumab. The origin of the receptors is a human donor with non-small cell lung cancer who had stable disease on radiotherapy plus ipilimumab.

The V gene is TRBV28, the J gene TRBJ1-4; a possible D gene is TRBD1 (5 bases). V was cut by 4 bases and J by 3 bases, with 18 bases left in between. Per the germline V gene, CDR1 is MDHEN and CDR2 is SYDVKM. The CDR3 is 17 residues long. The CDR3 DNA is TGTGCCAGCAGTTCCGGAGCTGCTCGAGGGGCTAATGAAAAACTGTTTTTT. It specifies CASSSGAARGANEKLFF.

This chain connects TRBV6-1 to TRBJ2-7; tentative D call: TRBD1 (7 bases). Per the germline V gene, CDR1 is MNHNS and CDR2 is SASEGT. This CDR3 region has 18 residues. V was shortened by 4 bases and J by 1 base, with 23 bases between the two germline ends. CDR3 sequence reads: CASSGSNLAGTASYEQYF. The CDR3, as DNA: TGTGCCAGCAGTGGATCAAACTTGGCGGGGACAGCTTCCTACGAGCAGTACTTC.

V and J are TRBV19 and TRBJ2-4, with no clear D. CDR3 length: 14 residues. CDR1 is LNHDA, CDR2 SQIVND, per germline (reference sequence). Trimming pared 2 bases from V and 7 bases from J, leaving 12 bases between. In nucleotides, the CDR3 is TGTGCCAGTAGTATAAAAACCCAGCCGAACATTCAGTACTTC. Translated, it gives CASSIKTQPNIQYF. Full variable domain (missing parts from reference TRBV19 and TRBJ2-4): DGGITQSPKYLFRKEGQNVTLSCEQNLNHDAMYWYRQDPGQGLRLIYYSQIVNDFQKGDIAEGYSVSREKKESFPLTVTSAQKNPTAFYLCASSIKTQPNIQYFGAGTRLSVL.

Turning to this clone: At the DNA level, this CDR3 is encoded by other sequences in the same sample as well. The rearrangement uses TRBV4-1 and TRBJ2-1; TRBD2 agrees at 8 bases. CDR1 is MGHRA and CDR2 is YSYEKL in the germline V gene. The V and J ends lost 3 bases and 1 base, in that order; junction bases with no gene match: 5. The CDR3 length is 16 residues. This chain's CDR3 is CASSQELAESYNEQFF. The DNA of the CDR3 is TGCGCCAGCAGCCAGGAACTAGCGGAGTCCTACAATGAGCAGTTCTTC.

V usage is TRBV12-1 and J usage is TRBJ2-2; the D segment call TRBD2 is taken from the table without a DNA check. TRBV12-1 is reported as a pseudogene. The CDR3 has 19 amino acids. The CDR3 DNA is TGTGCCAGCAGCTTTTCGACTAGCGGGACCTTTTTGAACACCGGGGAGCTGTTTTTT. Amino acids: CASSFSTSGTFLNTGELFF.

The sample holds a few counts of this clone. This same CDR3 is encoded by further DNA sequences in the sample. V is TRBV2 and J is TRBJ2-5; D is unresolved. The V end was cut by 6 bases, the J end by 4 bases, with 3 bases between. Germline V CDR1 and CDR2: SNHLY, FYNNEI. The CDR3 has 10 residues. In nucleotides, the CDR3 is TGTGCCAGCAGAGCAGAGACCCAGTACTTC. Translation: CASRAETQYF. Full variable domain (missing parts from reference TRBV2 and TRBJ2-5): EPEVTQTPSHQVTQMGQEVILRCVPISNHLYFYWYRQILGQKVEFLVSFYNNEISEKSEIFDDQFSVERPDGSNFTLKIRSTKLEDSAMYFCASRAETQYFGPGTRLLVL.

J is TRBJ2-5 and V is TRBV4-2; D unclear. Trimming took off 0 bases at V and 5 bases at J, with 10 bases between the two ends. Per the germline V gene, CDR1 is LGHNA and CDR2 is YNFKEQ. CDR3 length: 14 amino acids. The CDR3 loop reads CASSQEYGVETQYF. In nucleotides, the CDR3 is TGTGCCAGCAGCCAAGAGTATGGGGTTGAGACCCAGTACTTC.

J is TRBJ1-2 and V is TRBV4-2; D is uncertain. The V end was cut by 0 bases, the J end by 2 bases, with 10 bases between. Germline CDR1 is LGHNA and CDR2 is YNFKEQ. This CDR3 contains 15 residues. The CDR3 DNA reads as TGTGCCAGCAGCCAAGATCAAGGCACCAACTATGGCTACACCTTC. It is translated as CASSQDQGTNYGYTF.

The chain has TRBV9 and TRBJ2-4; 8 bases match TRBD1. This CDR3 has 14 amino acids. V shed 0 bases, J shed 6 bases, and the junction held 2 bases outside the gene matches. Germline V lookup: CDR1 SGDLS, CDR2 YYNGEE. CDR3 in DNA: TGTGCCAGCAGCGTAGGAGGGACAGGAAACATTCAGTACTTC. Encoded protein: CASSVGGTGNIQYF.

V gene TRBV27 combines with J gene TRBJ2-1, with TRBD2 matching over 7 bases. The germline V gene encodes CDR1 MNHEY and CDR2 SMNVEV (reference sequence). Trimming cost V 8 bases and J 0 bases; bases outside gene matches: 10. This CDR3 has 16 amino acids. The CDR3 DNA follows: TGTGCCAGCCTGGGGGGAGCGGGGAGCTCCTACAATGAGCAGTTCTTC. It specifies CASLGGAGSSYNEQFF.

The V gene is TRBV29-1, the J gene TRBJ1-5; possibly TRBD1 for D (6 bases). The CDR3 is made up of 14 amino acids. The germline V gene encodes CDR1 SQVTM and CDR2 ANQGSEA. V shed 6 bases and J shed 0 bases, with 12 bases lying between them. The chain's CDR3 is CSVGYRDSNQPQHF. Here the CDR3 DNA reads TGCAGCGTGGGATACAGGGATAGCAATCAGCCCCAGCATTTT.

The J gene is TRBJ1-5, the V gene TRBV7-2, with D possibly TRBD1 on 6 matching bases. Trimming stripped 7 bases from V and 6 bases from J, with 19 bases between. Germline CDR1 and CDR2: SGHTA and FQGNSA. This CDR3 has 15 residues. The CDR3 DNA sequence: TGTGCCAGCAAAGGGGGGGCCGGGGTAACTCAGCCCCAGCATTTT. Amino acid sequence: CASKGGAGVTQPQHF.

The chain combines TRBV7-8 with TRBJ2-3, with D tentatively TRBD2 (5 bases). V was cut by 5 bases and J by 6 bases, with 18 bases left in between. The germline V gene has CDR1 SGHVS and CDR2 FQNEAQ. The CDR3 is 15 amino acids. CDR3: CASSPGSLLMDTQYF. CDR3 sequence (DNA): TGTGCCAGCAGCCCGGGATCCCTCCTGATGGATACGCAGTATTTT.

Remarks on this clone: The final CDR3 position lacks the conserved phenylalanine or tryptophan, pointing to a likely read error. The genes are TRBV30 and TRBJ1-2; D is undetermined. Germline lookup yields CDR1 GTSNPN and CDR2 SVGIG (reference sequence). The CDR3 runs 13 residues. V lost 2 bases, J lost 3 bases, and 10 bases lay in between. For the CDR3, the DNA is TGTGCCTGGAGTTTGGGATCAGACTATGGCTACACCTCC. It codes for CAWSLGSDYGYTS.

V usage is TRBV28 and J usage is TRBJ2-7; D unresolved. V lost 2 bases and J 5 bases, leaving 13 bases between the germline ends. The CDR3 runs 14 residues. Germline V lookup: CDR1 MDHEN, CDR2 SYDVKM. Here the CDR3 DNA reads TGTGCCAGCAGTTTAATGCAGAGAGTCCACGAGCAGTACTTC. Amino acid sequence: CASSLMQRVHEQYF.

The CDR3 protein is CASSSGGVKEKLFF. The CDR3 DNA sequence: TGTGCCAGCAGTTCTGGAGGTGTGAAGGAAAAACTGTTTTTT. This chain uses TRBV6-1 with TRBJ1-4; no firm D call. Between the trimmed V and J ends, which lost 5 bases and 8 bases, there was a span of 15 bases. Germline V CDR1 and CDR2: MNHNS, SASEGT. The CDR3 runs 14 residues.

The chain couples TRBV19 to TRBJ2-7; 8 bases align to TRBD1. V lost 3 bases and J lost 6; bases outside the gene matches: 7. The CDR3 loop spans 14 amino acids. Germline V gene lookup returns CDR1 LNHDA and CDR2 SQIVND (reference sequence). The CDR3 nucleotides are TGTGCCAGTAGTATGGGTCAGGGGGCCTCCGAGCAGTACTTC. As protein: CASSMGQGASEQYF.

This chain connects TRBV28 to TRBJ2-3; 11 nucleotides match TRBD2. This CDR3 region has 16 residues. V trimming: 5 bases; J trimming: 2 bases; junction bases outside the gene matches: 6. CDR1 is MDHEN and CDR2 is SYDVKM in the germline V gene. CDR3 nucleotides: TGTGCCAGCAGTAGGGCTAGCGGGGGGTACACAGATACGCAGTATTTT. Encoded protein: CASSRASGGYTDTQYF.

The chain carries TRBV10-2 and TRBJ1-2; possibly TRBD1 for D (6 bases). Germline V CDR1 and CDR2: WSHSY, SAAADI. V was clipped by 8 bases and J by 0 bases, with 10 bases between them. This CDR3 is 13 amino acids long. The CDR3 bases are TGCGCCAGCGGTAACAGGGCTAACTATGGCTACACCTTC. Translated, it gives CASGNRANYGYTF.

This chain links TRBV6-4 with TRBJ2-3; TRBD2 agrees at 9 bases. Trimming cost V 3 bases and J 8 bases; bases outside gene matches: 9. CDR3 length: 15 amino acids. Germline V gene lookup returns CDR1 MRHNA and CDR2 SNTAGT. CDR3 loop: CASSEAGGPFATQYF. CDR3 in DNA: TGTGCCAGCAGTGAGGCGGGGGGGCCGTTCGCTACGCAGTATTTT.

J is TRBJ1-4 and V is TRBV5-4, with a weak D call TRBD1 (6 bases). Germline values: CDR1 SGHNT, CDR2 YYREEE (reference sequence). The CDR3 runs to 13 residues. Trimming removed 4 bases from V and 7 bases from J, with 11 bases in between. CDR3 nucleotide sequence: TGTGCCAGCAGCAACAGACAGGTTGAAAAACTGTTTTTT. Translated, it gives CASSNRQVEKLFF.

This rearrangement joins TRBV5-5 to TRBJ2-3; D possibly corresponds to TRBD2 (5 bases). The CDR3 length is 15 residues. V was clipped by 0 bases and J by 4 bases, with 12 bases between them. The germline CDR1 and CDR2 sequences are SGHKS and YYEKEE (reference sequence). The CDR3, as DNA: TGTGCCAGCAGCTTGGTGGCTAGCAGATCAGATACGCAGTATTTT. Amino acids: CASSLVASRSDTQYF.

This sequence joins TRBV7-9 and TRBJ1-4, with 7 positions matching TRBD1. V trimming: 4 bases; J trimming: 7 bases; junction bases outside the gene matches: 12. Germline V CDR1 and CDR2: SEHNR, FQNEAQ (reference sequence). The length of the CDR3 is 16 residues. Here the CDR3 reads CASSSATGTEGEKLFF. The CDR3 nucleotides read TGTGCCAGCAGCTCCGCGACAGGGACTGAGGGTGAAAAACTGTTTTTT.

This chain uses TRBV28 with TRBJ2-7; either TRBD1 or TRBD2 may supply D (5 bases each). Per germline, CDR1 MDHEN and CDR2 SYDVKM. The CDR3 covers 14 residues. The V end lost 7 bases, the J end lost 3 bases, and 16 bases lay between the germline ends. The DNA for the CDR3 is TGTGCCAGCACCCCAAAGGGACGGTACTACGAGCAGTACTTC. Protein product: CASTPKGRYYEQYF.

The chain links TRBV9 to TRBJ2-1; 8 bases are shared with TRBD2. The germline V gene encodes CDR1 SGDLS and CDR2 YYNGEE. There are 13 residues in the CDR3. The J segment lost 5 bases and the V segment lost 4 bases, leaving 2 bases of the junction unmatched. The CDR3 region has the DNA TGTGCCAGCAGCTTCGGGGGGGACAATGAGCAGTTCTTC. It yields the protein CASSFGGDNEQFF.

This chain links TRBV18 with TRBJ2-7; 7 nucleotides align to TRBD1. Germline values: CDR1 KGHSH, CDR2 LQKENI. The J segment lost 6 bases and the V segment lost 5 bases, leaving 7 bases of the junction unmatched. The CDR3 extends over 13 amino acids. DNA for the CDR3: TGTGCCAGCTCAGCTTCGACAGGGACCGAGCAGTACTTC. Its protein product is CASSASTGTEQYF.